Below, 19 T cell receptor beta chains from the same sample are listed, as sequenced in a study of control samples from healthy donors and cancer patients. Here immunoSEQ multiplex PCR was the method, and the copy in TCRdb shows in-frame clones only, minus some. The table shows some 100,000 clones, with approximately 93% occurring only once. The source material was blood. These receptors came from a man aged 18 to 30 in good health.

This clone appeared once. The chain joins TRBV11-2 to TRBJ2-1; D uncertain. The CDR3 extends over 13 amino acids. The germline gives CDR1 SGHAT, CDR2 FQNNGV. With 7 bases removed from V and 5 bases from J, the gap between germline ends came to 12 bases. CDR3 nucleotides: TGTGCCAGCACCTCAATAAAAAACAATGAGCAGTTCTTC. Its protein is CASTSIKNNEQFF.

The genes are TRBV10-1 and TRBJ1-1; D is perhaps TRBD1 (5 bases). There are 11 residues in the CDR3. Trimming pared 11 bases from V and 7 bases from J, leaving 14 bases between. Germline V gene data show CDR1 as WNHNN and CDR2 as SYGVQD (reference sequence). In DNA form, the CDR3 reads TGCGCCTGGGGCAGAGAGTATGAAGCTTTCTTT. As protein: CAWGREYEAFF.

The rearrangement links TRBV2 to TRBJ2-1, with a weak D call TRBD1 (6 bases). The length of the CDR3 is 13 residues. Trimming took 5 bases from V and 8 from J, leaving 13 bases between them. Germline loops: CDR1 SNHLY, CDR2 FYNNEI. DNA of the CDR3: TGTGCCAGCAGTCAGGCAAAGGGGGATGAGCAGTTCTTC. Residues: CASSQAKGDEQFF.

The genes are TRBV18 and TRBJ1-6; D is undetermined. The germline V gene encodes CDR1 KGHSH and CDR2 LQKENI. Trimming left V 2 bases short and J 7 bases short, with 15 bases between. This CDR3 has 16 residues. The CDR3 loop reads CASSPEFLSPNSPLHF. In DNA, the CDR3 is TGTGCCAGCTCACCAGAGTTCCTCTCTCCCAATTCACCCCTCCACTTT.

V is TRBV4-2 and J is TRBJ2-3; 12 nucleotides align to TRBD2. With 0 bases clipped from V and 7 bases from J, the junction kept 11 bases outside the gene matches. The CDR3 runs 18 residues. Looked up from germline, CDR1 is LGHNA and CDR2 is YNFKEQ. The CDR3 DNA sequence: TGTGCCAGCAGCCAAGATGGACTAGCGGGGCGAAGACCTTATACGCAGTATTTT. Amino acids: CASSQDGLAGRRPYTQYF.

This clone has just a few counts. The chain recombines TRBV7-9 with TRBJ1-3; D is perhaps TRBD1 (6 bases). The CDR3 has 16 amino acids. V was trimmed by 0 bases and J by 4 bases, leaving 13 bases between them. Germline V gene data show CDR1 as SEHNR and CDR2 as FQNEAQ (reference sequence). The CDR3: CASSLAVTRGGNTIYF. CDR3 sequence (DNA): TGTGCCAGCAGCTTAGCCGTGACCAGGGGAGGAAACACCATATATTTT.

The J gene is TRBJ2-7, the V gene TRBV12-3 or TRBV12-4, with a possible D match to TRBD2 (5 bases). The ends were cut back, 5 bases at V and 4 bases at J, with 12 bases in the middle. CDR3 length: 13 amino acids. The CDR3 nucleotides read TGTGCCAGCAGTCCTAGGAGGTTATACGAGCAGTACTTC. It encodes CASSPRRLYEQYF.

The V and J genes are TRBV30 and TRBJ1-2; D is uncertain. CDR3 length equals 12 residues. Germline V lookup: CDR1 GTSNPN, CDR2 SVGIG (reference sequence). Deletions cut 1 base from V and 4 bases from J, with 7 bases between. CDR3 DNA sequence: TGTGCCTGGAGTGGAATGTCCTATGGCTACACCTTC. Protein sequence: CAWSGMSYGYTF.

The chain links TRBV11-2 to TRBJ1-6; 8 positions agree with TRBD1. CDR1 and CDR2 from the germline V gene are SGHAT and FQNNGV. The CDR3 has 14 residues. V trimming: 4 bases; J trimming: 7 bases; junction bases outside the gene matches: 3. CDR3 sequence (DNA): TGTGCCAGCAGCTCGACAGGGGTCAATTCACCCCTCCACTTT. Protein: CASSSTGVNSPLHF. Looking up the rest from reference TRBV11-2 and TRBJ1-6 gives the full variable domain: EAGVAQSPRYKIIEKRQSVAFWCNPISGHATLYWYQQILGQGPKLLIQFQNNGVVDDSQLPKDRFSAERLKGVDSTLKIQPAKLEDSAVYLCASSSTGVNSPLHFGNGTRLTVT.

V gene TRBV10-3 combines with J gene TRBJ2-7; D may be TRBD2 (6 bases). The CDR3 length is 13 residues. From germline, CDR1 is ENHRY and CDR2 SYGVKD. Trimming pared 3 bases from V and 6 bases from J, leaving 12 bases between. CDR3 nucleotide sequence: TGTGCCATCAGTGAAGCGGGTCTGCTCGAGCAGTACTTC. Translating gives CAISEAGLLEQYF.

The chain couples TRBV15 to TRBJ1-1; 8 bases agree with TRBD1. The germline CDR1 and CDR2 sequences are LNHNV and YYDKDF (reference sequence). Losses at the gene ends were 5 bases for V and 11 bases for J; bases not matched to a gene: 13. This CDR3 has 14 residues. The CDR3 DNA is TGTGCCACCAGCTCACGTGGACAGGGTGCTGGCGCTTTCTTT. Its protein product is CATSSRGQGAGAFF.

This sequence joins TRBV27 and TRBJ1-2; TRBD1 matches at 8 bases. CDR1 is MNHEY, CDR2 SMNVEV, per germline (reference sequence). V lost 5 bases to trimming and J lost 6 bases; unmatched junction nucleotides: 5. This CDR3 is 13 amino acids long. The DNA for the CDR3 is TGTGCCAGCAGTCGAAGGACAGGGAATGGCTACACCTTC. Its protein product is CASSRRTGNGYTF.

This chain links TRBV5-5 with TRBJ1-1; tentative D call: TRBD1 (6 bases). Germline values: CDR1 SGHKS, CDR2 YYEKEE (reference sequence). The CDR3 has 15 amino acids. V dropped 1 base and J dropped 2 bases, with 12 bases sitting between them. CDR3 in amino acids: CASSLSIRGNTEAFF. The DNA for the CDR3 is TGTGCCAGCAGCTTGAGCATCAGGGGAAACACTGAAGCTTTCTTT.

The chain uses TRBV7-3 and TRBJ2-1; the match to TRBD2 covers 9 bases. CDR3 size: 14 residues. The germline V gene encodes CDR1 SGHTA and CDR2 FQGTGA. V trimming: 5 bases; J trimming: 6 bases; junction bases outside the gene matches: 5. This chain's CDR3 is CASSSLAGINEQFF. The CDR3 DNA sequence: TGTGCCAGCAGCAGCCTAGCGGGGATCAATGAGCAGTTCTTC.

J is TRBJ2-6 and V is TRBV7-6; 9 bases line up with TRBD2. Per the germline V gene, CDR1 is SGHVS and CDR2 is FNYEAQ. V was pared by 1 base and J by 0 bases, with 7 bases of the junction left unmatched. This CDR3 comprises 19 residues. This chain's CDR3 is CASSLVRVAGDSGANVLTF. For the CDR3, the DNA is TGTGCCAGCAGCTTAGTGAGGGTAGCGGGGGACTCTGGGGCCAACGTCCTGACTTTC.

The rearrangement joins TRBV7-2 to TRBJ1-2; 9 bases match TRBD1. The length of the CDR3 is 15 residues. CDR1 and CDR2 from the germline V gene are SGHTA and FQGNSA. The junction had 7 bases not matched to a gene; V was cut back by 4 bases and J by 4 bases. The CDR3 DNA reads TGTGCCAGCAGCTCCACCGGGACAGGGCTCTATGGCTACACCTTC. This sequence encodes CASSSTGTGLYGYTF.

The genes are TRBV7-9 and TRBJ1-2; D remains ambiguous. The CDR3 totals 14 residues. Trimming took off 5 bases at V and 0 bases at J, with 10 bases between the two ends. Germline V CDR1 and CDR2: SEHNR, FQNEAQ (reference sequence). The CDR3 coding sequence is TGTGCCAGCAGCGTCAGTGCTTCTAACTATGGCTACACCTTC. Residues: CASSVSASNYGYTF.

The V and J genes are TRBV13 and TRBJ2-7; a possible D gene is TRBD2 (6 bases). In germline, CDR1 is PRHDT, CDR2 FYEKMQ (reference sequence). CDR3 length: 13 amino acids. V lost 0 bases, J lost 6 bases, and 9 bases lay in between. The chain's CDR3 is CASSLGLGGEQYF. The CDR3 coding sequence is TGTGCCAGCAGCTTAGGTCTGGGAGGCGAGCAGTACTTC.

The V call is TRBV4-1, the J call TRBJ1-6, with D maybe TRBD1 (6 bases). The CDR3 loop spans 14 amino acids. Germline CDR1 and CDR2: MGHRA and YSYEKL. V was clipped by 4 bases and J by 7 bases, with 11 bases between them. The CDR3 here is CASSRGQANSPLHF. CDR3 DNA: TGCGCCAGCAGCCGGGGGCAGGCGAATTCACCCCTCCACTTT.